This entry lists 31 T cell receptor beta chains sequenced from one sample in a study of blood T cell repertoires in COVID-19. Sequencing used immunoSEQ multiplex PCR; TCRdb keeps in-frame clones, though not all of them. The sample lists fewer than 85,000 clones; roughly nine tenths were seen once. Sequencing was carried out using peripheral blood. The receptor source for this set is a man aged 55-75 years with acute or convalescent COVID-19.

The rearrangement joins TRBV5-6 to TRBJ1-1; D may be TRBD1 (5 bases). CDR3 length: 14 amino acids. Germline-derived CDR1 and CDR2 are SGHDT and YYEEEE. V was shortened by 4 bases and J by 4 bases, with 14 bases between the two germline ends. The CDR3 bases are TGTGCCAGCAGCGCAGGGTCCGGTGGCACTGAAGCTTTCTTT. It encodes CASSAGSGGTEAFF.

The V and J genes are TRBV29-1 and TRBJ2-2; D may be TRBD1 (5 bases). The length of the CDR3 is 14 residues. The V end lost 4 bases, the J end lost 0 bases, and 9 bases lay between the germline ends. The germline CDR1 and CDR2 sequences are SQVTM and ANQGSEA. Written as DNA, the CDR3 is TGCAGCGTTGCACCAGGGACGAACACCGGGGAGCTGTTTTTT. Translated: CSVAPGTNTGELFF.

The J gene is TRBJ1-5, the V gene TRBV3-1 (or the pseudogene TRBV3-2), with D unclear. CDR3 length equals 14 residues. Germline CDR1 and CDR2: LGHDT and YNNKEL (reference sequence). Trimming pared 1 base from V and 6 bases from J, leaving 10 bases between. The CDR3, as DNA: TGTGCCAGCAGCCAAGCAAGCGGGAGTCAGCCCCAGCATTTT. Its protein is CASSQASGSQPQHF.

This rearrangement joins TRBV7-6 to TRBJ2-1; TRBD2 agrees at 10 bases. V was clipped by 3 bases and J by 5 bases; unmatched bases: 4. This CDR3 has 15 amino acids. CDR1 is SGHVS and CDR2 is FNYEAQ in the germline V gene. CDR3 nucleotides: TGTGCCAGCAGCTTCCAAGCGGGGGGGAACAATGAGCAGTTCTTC. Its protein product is CASSFQAGGNNEQFF.

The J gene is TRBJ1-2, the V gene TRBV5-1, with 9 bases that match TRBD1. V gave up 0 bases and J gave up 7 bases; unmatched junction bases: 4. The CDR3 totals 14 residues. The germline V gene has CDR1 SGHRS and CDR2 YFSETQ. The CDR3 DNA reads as TGCGCCAGCAGCTTGGCAGGACAGGGGTTTGGCTACACCTTC. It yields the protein CASSLAGQGFGYTF.

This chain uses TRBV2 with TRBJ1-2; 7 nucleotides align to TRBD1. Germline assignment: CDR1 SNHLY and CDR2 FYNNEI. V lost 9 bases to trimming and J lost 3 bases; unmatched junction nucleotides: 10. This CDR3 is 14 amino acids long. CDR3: CARIQGQRDYGYTF. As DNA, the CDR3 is TGTGCCAGGATACAGGGGCAAAGAGACTATGGCTACACCTTC.

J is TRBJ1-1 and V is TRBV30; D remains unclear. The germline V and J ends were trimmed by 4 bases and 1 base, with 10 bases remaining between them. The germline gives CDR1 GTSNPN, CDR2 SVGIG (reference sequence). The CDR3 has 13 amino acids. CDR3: CAWTFYGNTEAFF. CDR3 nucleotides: TGTGCCTGGACCTTTTACGGGAACACTGAAGCTTTCTTT.

CDR3 residues: CASSSGGPNYGYTF. The CDR3 coding sequence is TGTGCCAGCAGTTCAGGGGGCCCGAACTATGGCTACACCTTC. The V gene is TRBV6-2 or TRBV6-3, the J gene TRBJ1-2, with 8 bases matching TRBD1. From germline, CDR1 is MNHEY and CDR2 SVGEGT. The V segment lost 4 bases and the J segment 2 bases; nucleotides outside the gene matches: 3. This CDR3 has 14 residues.

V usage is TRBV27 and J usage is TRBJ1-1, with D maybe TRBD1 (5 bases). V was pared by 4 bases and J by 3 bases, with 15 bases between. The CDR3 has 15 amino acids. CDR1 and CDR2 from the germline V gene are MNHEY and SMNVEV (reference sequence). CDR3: CASSSQQEWDTEAFF. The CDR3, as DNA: TGTGCCAGCAGTTCCCAACAGGAATGGGACACTGAAGCTTTCTTT.

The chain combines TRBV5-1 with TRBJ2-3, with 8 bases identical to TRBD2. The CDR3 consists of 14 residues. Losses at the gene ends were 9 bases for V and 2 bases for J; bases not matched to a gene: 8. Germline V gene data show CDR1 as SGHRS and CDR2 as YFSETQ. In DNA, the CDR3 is TGCGCCACCTCCGCGGGGGGTCCCACAGATACGCAGTATTTT. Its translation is CATSAGGPTDTQYF.

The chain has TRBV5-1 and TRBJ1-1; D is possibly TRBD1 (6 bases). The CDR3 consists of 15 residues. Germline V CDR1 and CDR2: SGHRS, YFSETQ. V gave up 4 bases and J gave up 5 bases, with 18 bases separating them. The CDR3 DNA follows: TGCGCCAGCAGCCACCCCGAAGAGGGGGTTACTGAAGCTTTCTTT. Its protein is CASSHPEEGVTEAFF. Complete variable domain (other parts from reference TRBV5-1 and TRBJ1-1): KAGVTQTPRYLIKTRGQQVTLSCSPISGHRSVSWYQQTPGQGLQFLFEYFSETQRNKGNFPGRFSGRQFSNSRSEMNVSTLELGDSALYLCASSHPEEGVTEAFFGQGTRLTVV.

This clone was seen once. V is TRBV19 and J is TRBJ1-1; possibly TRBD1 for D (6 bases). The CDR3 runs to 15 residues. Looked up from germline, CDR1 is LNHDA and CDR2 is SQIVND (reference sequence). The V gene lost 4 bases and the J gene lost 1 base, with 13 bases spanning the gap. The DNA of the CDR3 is TGTGCCAGTAGTAGTCTGGGACAAAGGAACACTGAAGCTTTCTTT. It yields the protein CASSSLGQRNTEAFF.

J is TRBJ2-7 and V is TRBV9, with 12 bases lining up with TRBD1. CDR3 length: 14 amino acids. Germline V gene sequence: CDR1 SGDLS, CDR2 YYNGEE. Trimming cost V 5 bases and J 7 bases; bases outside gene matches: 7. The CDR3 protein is CASSRDRGREEQYF. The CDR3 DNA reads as TGTGCCAGCAGTCGGGACAGGGGGCGGGAAGAGCAGTACTTC.

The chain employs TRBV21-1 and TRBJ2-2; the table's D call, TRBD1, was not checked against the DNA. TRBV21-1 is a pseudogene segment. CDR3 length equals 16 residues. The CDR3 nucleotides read TGTGCCCCCCCCCGGGGCAGGGGGCAGGACACCGGGGAGCTGTTTTTT. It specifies CAPPRGRGQDTGELFF.

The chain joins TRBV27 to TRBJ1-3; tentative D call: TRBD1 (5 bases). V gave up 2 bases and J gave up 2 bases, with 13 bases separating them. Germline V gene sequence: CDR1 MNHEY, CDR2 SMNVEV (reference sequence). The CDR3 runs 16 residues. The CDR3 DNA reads TGTGCCAGCAGTTTAAGCCGATCAGGGACTGGAAACACCATATATTTT. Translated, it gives CASSLSRSGTGNTIYF.

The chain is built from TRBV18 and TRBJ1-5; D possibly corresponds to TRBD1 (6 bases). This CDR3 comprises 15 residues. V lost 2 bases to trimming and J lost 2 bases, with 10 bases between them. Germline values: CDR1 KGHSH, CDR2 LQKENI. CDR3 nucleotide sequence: TGTGCCAGCTCACCAGAGGGGGTCCGCAATCAGCCCCAGCATTTT. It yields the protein CASSPEGVRNQPQHF.

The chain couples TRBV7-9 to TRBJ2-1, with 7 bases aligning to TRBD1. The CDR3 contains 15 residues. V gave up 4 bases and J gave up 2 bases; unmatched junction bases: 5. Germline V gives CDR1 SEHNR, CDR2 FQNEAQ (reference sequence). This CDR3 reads CASSSQGVPYNEQFF. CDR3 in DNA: TGTGCCAGCAGCTCCCAGGGGGTCCCCTACAATGAGCAGTTCTTC. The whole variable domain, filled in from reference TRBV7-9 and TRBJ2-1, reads DTGVSQNPRHKITKRGQNVTFRCDPISEHNRLYWYRQTLGQGPEFLTYFQNEAQLEKSRLLSDRFSAERPKGSFSTLEIQRTEQGDSAMYLCASSSQGVPYNEQFFGPGTRLTVL.

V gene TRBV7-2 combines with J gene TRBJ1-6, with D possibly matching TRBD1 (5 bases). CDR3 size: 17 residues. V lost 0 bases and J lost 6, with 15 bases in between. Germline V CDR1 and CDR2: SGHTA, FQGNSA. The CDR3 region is CASSLASVPRVNSPLHF. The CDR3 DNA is TGTGCCAGCAGCTTAGCTTCGGTCCCCAGGGTTAATTCACCCCTCCACTTT.

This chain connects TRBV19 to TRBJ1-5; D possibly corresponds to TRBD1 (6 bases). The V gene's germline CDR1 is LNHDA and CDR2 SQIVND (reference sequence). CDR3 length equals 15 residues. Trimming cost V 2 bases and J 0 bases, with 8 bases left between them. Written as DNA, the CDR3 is TGTGCCAGTAGTATACAGGGACATAGCAATCAGCCCCAGCATTTT. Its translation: CASSIQGHSNQPQHF.

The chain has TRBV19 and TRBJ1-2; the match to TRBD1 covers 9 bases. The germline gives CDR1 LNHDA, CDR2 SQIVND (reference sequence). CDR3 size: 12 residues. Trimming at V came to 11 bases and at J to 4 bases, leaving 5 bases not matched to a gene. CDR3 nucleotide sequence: TGTGCCGGCGGACAGGGGACCTATGGCTACACCTTC. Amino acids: CAGGQGTYGYTF.

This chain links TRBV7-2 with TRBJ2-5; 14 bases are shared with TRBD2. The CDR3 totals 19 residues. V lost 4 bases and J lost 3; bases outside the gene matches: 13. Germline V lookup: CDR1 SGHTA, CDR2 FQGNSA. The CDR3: CASSSPGLAGGQNKETQYF. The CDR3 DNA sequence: TGTGCCAGCAGCTCTCCCGGACTAGCGGGGGGACAAAATAAAGAGACCCAGTACTTC.

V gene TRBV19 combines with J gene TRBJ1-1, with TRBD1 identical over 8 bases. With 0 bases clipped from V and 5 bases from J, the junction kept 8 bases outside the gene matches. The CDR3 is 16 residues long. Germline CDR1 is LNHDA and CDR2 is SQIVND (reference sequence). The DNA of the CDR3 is TGTGCCAGTAGTATAGACGGGACAGGAGCTGGGACTGAAGCTTTCTTT. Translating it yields CASSIDGTGAGTEAFF.

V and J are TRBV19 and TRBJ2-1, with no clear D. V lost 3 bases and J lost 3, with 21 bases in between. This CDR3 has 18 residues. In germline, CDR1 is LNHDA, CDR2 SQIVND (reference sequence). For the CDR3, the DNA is TGTGCCAGTAGTATTAGGCCCAGCCGGGTCCCGCGCTACAATGAGCAGTTCTTC. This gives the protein CASSIRPSRVPRYNEQFF.

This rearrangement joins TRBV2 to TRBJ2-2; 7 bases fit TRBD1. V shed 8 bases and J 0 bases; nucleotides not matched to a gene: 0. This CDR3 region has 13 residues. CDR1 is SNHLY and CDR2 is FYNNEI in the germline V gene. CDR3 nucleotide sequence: TGTGCCAGCGGGACAGCGAACACCGGGGAGCTGTTTTTT. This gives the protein CASGTANTGELFF.

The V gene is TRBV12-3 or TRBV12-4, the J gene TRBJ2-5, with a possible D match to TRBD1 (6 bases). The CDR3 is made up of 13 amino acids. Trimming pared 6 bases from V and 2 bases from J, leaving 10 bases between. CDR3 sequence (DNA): TGTGCCAGCAGGCGAGGACAGCAAGAGACCCAGTACTTC. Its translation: CASRRGQQETQYF.

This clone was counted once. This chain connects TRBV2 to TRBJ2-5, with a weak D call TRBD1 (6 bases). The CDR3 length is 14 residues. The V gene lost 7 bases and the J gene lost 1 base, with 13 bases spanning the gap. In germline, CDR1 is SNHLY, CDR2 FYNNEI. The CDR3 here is CASMSRTAQETQYF. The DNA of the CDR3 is TGTGCCAGCATGTCTCGGACAGCCCAAGAGACCCAGTACTTC.

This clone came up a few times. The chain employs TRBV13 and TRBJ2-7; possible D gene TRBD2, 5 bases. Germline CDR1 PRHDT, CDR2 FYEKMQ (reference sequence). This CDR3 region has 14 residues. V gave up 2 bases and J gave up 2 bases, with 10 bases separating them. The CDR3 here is CASSLIQRPYEQYF. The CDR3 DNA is TGTGCCAGCAGCTTAATACAGCGGCCCTACGAGCAGTACTTC.

The CDR3 bases are TGTGCCAGCAGCACCAAAGGCCGGGGACAGGGGGTCGAGCAGTACTTC. Translated, it gives CASSTKGRGQGVEQYF. This chain joins TRBV5-6 and TRBJ2-7; the match to TRBD1 covers 11 bases. Losses at the gene ends were 4 bases for V and 6 bases for J; bases not matched to a gene: 12. This CDR3 is 16 amino acids long. Germline assignment: CDR1 SGHDT and CDR2 YYEEEE. Using reference TRBV5-6 and TRBJ2-7 for the parts outside the CDR3, the full variable domain is DAGVTQSPTHLIKTRGQQVTLRCSPKSGHDTVSWYQQALGQGPQFIFQYYEEEERQRGNFPDRFSGHQFPNYSSELNVNALLLGDSALYLCASSTKGRGQGVEQYFGPGTRLTVT.

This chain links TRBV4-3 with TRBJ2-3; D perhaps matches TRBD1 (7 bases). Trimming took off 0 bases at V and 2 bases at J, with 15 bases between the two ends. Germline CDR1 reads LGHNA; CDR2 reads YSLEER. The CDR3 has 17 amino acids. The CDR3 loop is CASSQDPGGPITDTQYF. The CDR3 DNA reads TGCGCCAGCAGCCAAGATCCAGGGGGGCCGATCACAGATACGCAGTATTTT.

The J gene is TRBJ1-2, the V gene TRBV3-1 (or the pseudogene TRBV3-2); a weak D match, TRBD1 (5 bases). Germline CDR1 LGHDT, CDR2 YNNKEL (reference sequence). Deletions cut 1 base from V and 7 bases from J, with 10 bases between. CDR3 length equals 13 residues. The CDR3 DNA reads TGTGCCAGCAGCCAAGGGGGGGTGTTTGGCTACACCTTC. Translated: CASSQGGVFGYTF.

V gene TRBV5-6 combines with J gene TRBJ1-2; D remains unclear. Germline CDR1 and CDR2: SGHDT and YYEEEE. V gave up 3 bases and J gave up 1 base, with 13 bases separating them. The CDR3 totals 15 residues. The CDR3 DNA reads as TGTGCCAGCAGCTCCCCTTACCGGGGTAACTATGGCTACACCTTC. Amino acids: CASSSPYRGNYGYTF.